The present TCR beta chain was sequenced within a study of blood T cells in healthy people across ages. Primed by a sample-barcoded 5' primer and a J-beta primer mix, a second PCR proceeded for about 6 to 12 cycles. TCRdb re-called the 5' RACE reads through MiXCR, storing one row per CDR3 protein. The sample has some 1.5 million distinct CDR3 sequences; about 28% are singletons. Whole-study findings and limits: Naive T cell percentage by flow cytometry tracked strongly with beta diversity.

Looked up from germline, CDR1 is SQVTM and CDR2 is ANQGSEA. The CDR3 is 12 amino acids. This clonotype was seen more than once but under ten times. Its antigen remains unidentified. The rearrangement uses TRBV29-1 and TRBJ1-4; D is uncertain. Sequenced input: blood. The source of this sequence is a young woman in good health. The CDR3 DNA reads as TGCAACTCCGGCCTTGGGAGTGAAAAACTGTTTTTT. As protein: CNSGLGSEKLFF.